A single sample is the source of the 28 T cell receptor beta chains below, sequenced in a study of radiotherapy plus CTLA-4 blockade in lung cancer (dated by TCRdb to the late 2010s). Receptor amplification or capture employed the immunoSEQ multiplex PCR assay. This is the immuneACCESS table as TCRdb keeps it, with only in-frame sequences that have V and J called. A part of the clones is gone; compared with another copy, unresolved V genes explain less than half, and the rest is unexplained. Counted in this sample were roughly 75,000 clones; 84% of them appeared once. The biggest ten clones account for approximately 0.8% of the sample. Specimen: peripheral blood, collected from a patient treated with radiotherapy plus ipilimumab. The receptor source for this set is a human donor with non-small cell lung cancer who had stable disease on radiotherapy plus ipilimumab.

This clone has more than one count but fewer than ten. The rearrangement joins TRBV19 to TRBJ1-4; TRBD1 matches 12 bases. V lost 6 bases and J lost 8; bases outside the gene matches: 10. The germline V gene has CDR1 LNHDA and CDR2 SQIVND (reference sequence). The CDR3 consists of 16 residues. The CDR3 loop is CASRTGTGGGGEKLFF. Here the CDR3 DNA reads TGTGCCAGTAGAACCGGGACAGGGGGCGGCGGGGAAAAACTGTTTTTT.

This chain joins TRBV6-1 and TRBJ2-7; 9 nucleotides line up with TRBD1. CDR1 is MNHNS and CDR2 is SASEGT in the germline V gene. V lost 7 bases and J lost 4; bases outside the gene matches: 2. This CDR3 spans 12 amino acids. The CDR3 spells CASTGQGYEQYF. The DNA of the CDR3 is TGTGCCAGCACAGGACAGGGGTACGAGCAGTACTTC.

V and J are TRBV9 and TRBJ1-3, with 8 positions matching TRBD1. V was pared by 3 bases and J by 2 bases, with 4 bases of the junction left unmatched. The V gene's germline CDR1 is SGDLS and CDR2 YYNGEE. This CDR3 has 15 amino acids. CDR3 residues: CASSATDRAGNTIYF. The CDR3 DNA reads TGTGCCAGCAGCGCCACGGACAGGGCTGGAAACACCATATATTTT.

The J gene is TRBJ2-2, the V gene TRBV11-2; 10 nucleotides agree with TRBD1. The V and J ends lost 5 bases and 4 bases, in that order; junction bases with no gene match: 1. The CDR3 sequence is 14 residues long. Germline loops: CDR1 SGHAT, CDR2 FQNNGV. CDR3 DNA sequence: TGTGCCAGCAGCCGACAGGGGGCCACCGGGGAGCTGTTTTTT. Translating gives CASSRQGATGELFF.

The chain couples TRBV29-1 to TRBJ2-6; D gene ambiguous. The CDR3 contains 12 residues. Germline assignment: CDR1 SQVTM and CDR2 ANQGSEA. The CDR3 sequence is CSVPTRANVLTF. The CDR3 region has the DNA TGCAGTGTACCAACTAGGGCCAACGTCCTGACTTTC.

The V gene is TRBV5-1, the J gene TRBJ2-5; 9 bases fit TRBD1. Germline V CDR1 and CDR2: SGHRS, YFSETQ. The CDR3 totals 14 residues. V lost 7 bases, J lost 5 bases, and 9 bases stayed unmatched. CDR3 amino acids: CASGKTGGEETQYF. DNA of the CDR3: TGCGCCAGCGGCAAAACAGGGGGCGAGGAGACCCAGTACTTC.

The chain joins TRBV5-5 to TRBJ1-5; TRBD1 aligns across 9 bases. The junction had 7 bases not matched to a gene; V was cut back by 0 bases and J by 6 bases. Germline assignment: CDR1 SGHKS and CDR2 YYEKEE (reference sequence). The CDR3 has 16 residues. In nucleotides, the CDR3 is TGTGCCAGCAGCTTGGCCGGGACAGGGAGCCGTCAGCCCCAGCATTTT. Protein product: CASSLAGTGSRQPQHF. Supplemented by reference TRBV5-5 and TRBJ1-5, the full variable domain reads DAGVTQSPTHLIKTRGQQVTLRCSPISGHKSVSWYQQVLGQGPQFIFQYYEKEERGRGNFPDRFSARQFPNYSSELNVNALLLGDSALYLCASSLAGTGSRQPQHFGDGTRLSIL.

The chain employs TRBV2 and TRBJ1-5, with 8 bases matching TRBD1. Germline V gene data show CDR1 as SNHLY and CDR2 as FYNNEI. The CDR3 spans 15 residues. Trimming removed 6 bases from V and 7 bases from J; junction bases left unmatched: 11. The CDR3, as DNA: TGTGCCAGCAGAAGGGACAGGCAACAAGGACAGCCCCAGCATTTT. This translates into CASRRDRQQGQPQHF.

The DNA of the CDR3 is TGTGCCAGCAGTTCCCCCCTCCCAGAGCAGTACTTC. The encoded protein is CASSSPLPEQYF. The chain recombines TRBV28 with TRBJ2-7, with unresolved D. Trimming took 4 bases from V and 7 from J, leaving 11 bases between them. The CDR3 is made up of 12 amino acids. Germline V gene data show CDR1 as MDHEN and CDR2 as SYDVKM. Variable domain in full (rest from reference TRBV28 and TRBJ2-7): DVKVTQSSRYLVKRTGEKVFLECVQDMDHENMFWYRQDPGLGLRLIYFSYDVKMKEKGDIPEGYSVSREKKERFSLILESASTNQTSMYLCASSSPLPEQYFGPGTRLTVT.

This clone was picked up one time. The V and J genes are TRBV5-1 and TRBJ2-1, with 12 bases identical to TRBD1. This CDR3 is built from 14 residues. The V gene's germline CDR1 is SGHRS and CDR2 YFSETQ. V shed 2 bases and J 10 bases; nucleotides not matched to a gene: 4. Here the CDR3 DNA reads TGCGCCAGCAGCTTCGGGACAGGGGGCGGGGAGCAGTTCTTC. Residues: CASSFGTGGGEQFF.

The J gene is TRBJ2-1, the V gene TRBV11-2; TRBD2 matches 8 bases. Per germline, CDR1 SGHAT and CDR2 FQNNGV. After removal of 1 base from V and 11 bases from J, the junction contained 10 bases not matched to a gene. The CDR3 contains 15 residues. CDR3 nucleotides: TGTGCCAGCAGCTTAGTAACTAGCGGCTTGTTCAAGCAGTTCTTC. Protein sequence: CASSLVTSGLFKQFF.

The CDR3 coding sequence is TGCGCCAGCAGCTCCGGGACTTTACTTACGGAGACCCAGTACTTC. Translation: CASSSGTLLTETQYF. This sequence joins TRBV5-1 and TRBJ2-5; tentatively, D is TRBD2 (6 bases). Germline V gene data show CDR1 as SGHRS and CDR2 as YFSETQ. Trimming cost V 3 bases and J 5 bases, with 17 bases left between them. This CDR3 has 15 amino acids. Using reference TRBV5-1 and TRBJ2-5 for the parts outside the CDR3, the full variable domain is KAGVTQTPRYLIKTRGQQVTLSCSPISGHRSVSWYQQTPGQGLQFLFEYFSETQRNKGNFPGRFSGRQFSNSRSEMNVSTLELGDSALYLCASSSGTLLTETQYFGPGTRLLVL.

This chain connects TRBV5-5 to TRBJ1-6, with D possibly matching TRBD1 (5 bases). V was shortened by 2 bases and J by 0 bases, with 18 bases between the two germline ends. This CDR3 has 19 amino acids. In germline, CDR1 is SGHKS, CDR2 YYEKEE (reference sequence). CDR3 nucleotides: TGTGCCAGCAGCTTAGGTCGTCGGGGGTCCGGCTCCTATAATTCACCCCTCCACTTT. It translates to CASSLGRRGSGSYNSPLHF.

This chain connects TRBV18 to TRBJ1-6; D is undetermined. Looked up from germline, CDR1 is KGHSH and CDR2 is LQKENI. CDR3 size: 13 residues. V lost 3 bases, J lost 10 bases, and 10 bases lay in between. The CDR3 DNA is TGTGCCAGCTCACCCTTTGATGTCTCACCCCTCCACTTT. Its translation: CASSPFDVSPLHF.

The rearrangement joins TRBV27 to TRBJ1-4; perhaps TRBD1 as D (5 bases). Trimming pared 5 bases from V and 4 bases from J, leaving 14 bases between. CDR1 and CDR2 (germline): MNHEY, SMNVEV (reference sequence). The CDR3 loop spans 15 amino acids. This CDR3 is CASSPDSYFNEKLFF. The CDR3 bases are TGTGCCAGCAGTCCTGACAGTTACTTTAATGAAAAACTGTTTTTT.

In its sample, this clone was seen once. This sequence joins TRBV9 and TRBJ1-6; the D gene is possibly TRBD1 (5 bases). Germline assignment: CDR1 SGDLS and CDR2 YYNGEE. The CDR3 runs to 17 residues. Trimming removed 3 bases from V and 7 bases from J, with 20 bases in between. The CDR3 nucleotides read TGTGCCAGCAGCGAGGGGTTGCGGGGCTTCGCGAATTCACCCCTCCACTTT. It is translated as CASSEGLRGFANSPLHF.

This chain links TRBV30 with TRBJ1-1; 7 bases are shared with TRBD1. Germline CDR1 reads GTSNPN; CDR2 reads SVGIG (reference sequence). The CDR3 runs 13 residues. V trimming: 5 bases; J trimming: 1 base; junction bases outside the gene matches: 4. The CDR3 nucleotides read TGTGCCTGGGTTCGGACAGGGAACACTGAAGCTTTCTTT. Its protein product is CAWVRTGNTEAFF. Full variable domain (rest looked up from reference TRBV30 and TRBJ1-1): SQTIHQWPATLVQPVGSPLSLECTVEGTSNPNLYWYRQAAGRGLQLLFYSVGIGQISSEVPQNLSASRPQDRQFILSSKKLLLSDSGFYLCAWVRTGNTEAFFGQGTRLTVV.

The chain uses TRBV2 and TRBJ2-2, with 8 bases fitting TRBD1. CDR1 SNHLY and CDR2 FYNNEI come from the germline V gene. This CDR3 has 17 amino acids. After removal of 5 bases from V and 1 base from J, the junction contained 9 bases not matched to a gene. The DNA of the CDR3 is TGTGCCAGCAGTATCCGTCCCGGGACAGGGAACACCGGGGAGCTGTTTTTT. It codes for CASSIRPGTGNTGELFF.

The J gene is TRBJ2-2, the V gene TRBV7-9, with D perhaps TRBD1 (5 bases). Germline V lookup: CDR1 SEHNR, CDR2 FQNEAQ (reference sequence). With 1 base removed from V and 6 bases from J, the gap between germline ends came to 9 bases. CDR3 length equals 14 residues. The CDR3 here is CASSLDGASGELFF. In DNA, the CDR3 is TGTGCCAGCAGCTTAGATGGGGCTTCCGGGGAGCTGTTTTTT.

The rearrangement uses TRBV6-5 and TRBJ1-3; D not certain. Germline CDR1 reads MNHEY; CDR2 reads SVGAGI. The CDR3 runs to 12 residues. Trimming took 8 bases from V and 4 from J, leaving 9 bases between them. The CDR3 region is CASQTVGNTIYF. CDR3 in DNA: TGTGCCAGCCAAACAGTCGGAAACACCATATATTTT.

This chain joins TRBV6-1 and TRBJ1-5; D possibly corresponds to TRBD1 (5 bases). Trimming took 6 bases from V and 4 from J, leaving 13 bases between them. CDR1 MNHNS and CDR2 SASEGT come from the germline V gene. The CDR3 has 14 residues. The CDR3 spells CASSPGAANQPQHF. The DNA of the CDR3 is TGTGCCAGCAGCCCCGGGGCAGCGAATCAGCCCCAGCATTTT.

This clone has more than one count but fewer than ten. The chain links TRBV19 to TRBJ1-2, with 9 bases that match TRBD1. CDR3 length: 15 residues. CDR1 is LNHDA, CDR2 SQIVND, per germline (reference sequence). After removal of 4 bases from V and 7 bases from J, the junction contained 10 bases not matched to a gene. This CDR3 is CASSTGQGWRSGYTF. CDR3 in DNA: TGTGCCAGTAGTACAGGACAGGGGTGGCGGTCTGGCTACACCTTC. Full variable domain (rest looked up from reference TRBV19 and TRBJ1-2): DGGITQSPKYLFRKEGQNVTLSCEQNLNHDAMYWYRQDPGQGLRLIYYSQIVNDFQKGDIAEGYSVSREKKESFPLTVTSAQKNPTAFYLCASSTGQGWRSGYTFGSGTRLTVV.

The chain joins TRBV5-1 to TRBJ1-2; perhaps TRBD1 as D (5 bases). Deletions cut 0 bases from V and 3 bases from J, with 12 bases between. This CDR3 is built from 15 residues. Germline V gene sequence: CDR1 SGHRS, CDR2 YFSETQ. In nucleotides, the CDR3 is TGCGCCAGCAGCTTGGCGGACACGGCGGACTATGGCTACACCTTC. It yields the protein CASSLADTADYGYTF.

The gene calls are TRBV6-4 and TRBJ2-1, with D possibly TRBD2 on 6 matching bases. The CDR3 length is 14 residues. Germline V gene data show CDR1 as MRHNA and CDR2 as SNTAGT. V lost 3 bases and J 3 bases, leaving 9 bases between the germline ends. The DNA for the CDR3 is TGTGCCAGCAGTGAGGGCGGGGACTACAATGAGCAGTTCTTC. It yields the protein CASSEGGDYNEQFF.

This chain links TRBV5-1 with TRBJ2-5, with 12 bases aligning to TRBD1. The germline V gene has CDR1 SGHRS and CDR2 YFSETQ. The CDR3 is 17 amino acids. Trimming took 4 bases from V and 1 from J; bases not matched to a gene: 8. As DNA, the CDR3 is TGCGCCAGCAGCCATACCGGGACAGGGGGCTCCCAAGAGACCCAGTACTTC. Protein product: CASSHTGTGGSQETQYF.

The J gene is TRBJ1-6, the V gene TRBV5-4; D is undetermined. V was clipped by 4 bases and J by 10 bases, with 15 bases between them. There are 14 residues in the CDR3. Germline values: CDR1 SGHNT, CDR2 YYREEE (reference sequence). CDR3 residues: CASSVGTFGSPLHF. The CDR3 nucleotides read TGTGCCAGCAGCGTCGGAACCTTCGGATCACCCCTCCACTTT.

This clone turned up a few times. The rearrangement uses TRBV7-9 and TRBJ2-7; D is unresolved. Germline values: CDR1 SEHNR, CDR2 FQNEAQ (reference sequence). V dropped 4 bases and J dropped 3 bases, with 10 bases sitting between them. The CDR3 covers 13 residues. The CDR3 region has the DNA TGTGCCAGCAGCTCCACTCCCAACTACGAGCAGTACTTC. It specifies CASSSTPNYEQYF.

V gene TRBV7-3 combines with J gene TRBJ2-3; 7 bases agree with TRBD2. Germline-derived CDR1 and CDR2 are SGHTA and FQGTGA. Trimming at V came to 8 bases and at J to 4 bases, leaving 12 bases not matched to a gene. This CDR3 region has 15 residues. CDR3 coding DNA: TGTGCCAGCGCCGAGACTAGCTTCTTTTCAGATACGCAGTATTTT. Its protein product is CASAETSFFSDTQYF.